These 14 T cell receptor beta chains originate from one sample sequenced in a study of cytomegalovirus exposure and HLA in healthy donors. Primers: 60 Vbeta forward and 13 Jbeta reverse. TCRdb keeps only in-frame clones here, not all; method: immunoSEQ multiplex PCR. The sample shows 120,000 or so clones, 80% of them seen only once. Sequencing was performed on PBMCs. The receptors were sampled from a man in his thirties or forties in good health and CMV-seronegative.

The rearrangement links TRBV18 to TRBJ2-6; possible D gene TRBD1, 5 bases. Trimming took 2 bases from V and 0 from J, leaving 17 bases between them. This CDR3 has 19 residues. Per the germline V gene, CDR1 is KGHSH and CDR2 is LQKENI. CDR3 DNA sequence: TGTGCCAGCTCACCAATAAGACAGCCCCGAATCTCTGGGGCCAACGTCCTGACTTTC. Amino acids: CASSPIRQPRISGANVLTF.

The chain couples TRBV7-9 to TRBJ2-7; D is possibly TRBD1 (6 bases). In germline, CDR1 is SEHNR, CDR2 FQNEAQ (reference sequence). This CDR3 has 14 amino acids. Trimming left V 1 base short and J 4 bases short, with 11 bases between. CDR3 loop: CASSLGLGAYEQYF. DNA of the CDR3: TGTGCCAGCAGCTTAGGTCTGGGGGCGTACGAGCAGTACTTC.

The genes are TRBV10-3 and TRBJ1-2; D perhaps matches TRBD1 (5 bases). V lost 3 bases to trimming and J lost 0 bases, with 11 bases between them. Germline CDR1 ENHRY, CDR2 SYGVKD. The CDR3 is 15 residues long. The CDR3 bases are TGTGCCATCAGTGATGAGATGGGGCCTAACTATGGCTACACCTTC. Translation: CAISDEMGPNYGYTF.

The rearrangement links TRBV28 to TRBJ1-6, with 9 bases identical to TRBD1. The V gene end was trimmed by 5 bases and the J gene end by 6 bases; junction bases not matched to a gene: 5. This CDR3 contains 15 residues. CDR1 is MDHEN, CDR2 SYDVKM, per germline. CDR3 coding DNA: TGTGCCAGCAGTCGAGACAGGGGGGTTAATTCACCCCTCCACTTT. Translation gives CASSRDRGVNSPLHF. The variable domain in full, with the rest retrieved from reference TRBV28 and TRBJ1-6, is DVKVTQSSRYLVKRTGEKVFLECVQDMDHENMFWYRQDPGLGLRLIYFSYDVKMKEKGDIPEGYSVSREKKERFSLILESASTNQTSMYLCASSRDRGVNSPLHFGNGTRLTVT.

The rearrangement links TRBV10-3 to TRBJ1-1; no definite D call. With 5 bases removed from V and 1 base from J, the gap between germline ends came to 5 bases. The CDR3 has 12 amino acids. Germline CDR1 ENHRY, CDR2 SYGVKD. CDR3 bases: TGTGCCATCAGTCGACAGAACACTGAAGCTTTCTTT. It specifies CAISRQNTEAFF.

The chain uses TRBV29-1 and TRBJ2-6; 7 bases agree with TRBD2. The CDR3 runs to 18 residues. Per germline, CDR1 SQVTM and CDR2 ANQGSEA. J was trimmed by 0 bases and V by 1 base; bases with no gene match: 9. CDR3 coding DNA: TGCAGCGTTGAAGTATGGGGAGGGCCCGGCTCTGGGGCCAACGTCCTGACTTTC. Its protein product is CSVEVWGGPGSGANVLTF.

The chain employs TRBV28 and TRBJ1-5; possibly TRBD1 for D (6 bases). Germline V CDR1 and CDR2: MDHEN, SYDVKM. The V end lost 6 bases, the J end lost 6 bases, and 12 bases lay between the germline ends. The length of the CDR3 is 13 residues. In DNA, the CDR3 is TGTGCCAGCAGACACAGGGATGCTCAGCCCCAGCATTTT. Protein product: CASRHRDAQPQHF.

This clone was recorded only once. The V gene is TRBV11-3, the J gene TRBJ1-6; unclear D gene. Trimming removed 2 bases at V and 9 bases at J, with 8 bases between. CDR3 length equals 13 residues. CDR1 is SGHNT, CDR2 YENEEA, per germline. The CDR3 reads CASSLMEGSPLHF. As DNA, the CDR3 is TGTGCCAGCAGCTTAATGGAGGGTTCACCCCTCCACTTT.

The V and J genes are TRBV10-3 and TRBJ2-3; weak D call: TRBD2 (6 bases). The CDR3 contains 13 residues. V was shortened by 10 bases and J by 1 base, with 12 bases between the two germline ends. CDR1 ENHRY and CDR2 SYGVKD come from the germline V gene. Written as DNA, the CDR3 is TGTGCCAGCGGGGCAGCAGGCACAGATACGCAGTATTTT. Translation gives CASGAAGTDTQYF.

This clone was seen once. The rearrangement links TRBV10-2 to TRBJ2-3; the match to TRBD2 covers 9 bases. Trimming cost V 8 bases and J 2 bases; bases outside gene matches: 2. This CDR3 comprises 13 residues. The germline V gene encodes CDR1 WSHSY and CDR2 SAAADI. The CDR3 coding sequence is TGCGCCAGCGGGACTAGCCCCACAGATACGCAGTATTTT. Encoded protein: CASGTSPTDTQYF.

This clone turned up a few times. The chain is built from TRBV7-6 and TRBJ1-6; possibly TRBD1 for D (5 bases). The V end was cut by 1 base, the J end by 5 bases, with 9 bases between. The germline V gene encodes CDR1 SGHVS and CDR2 FNYEAQ. The CDR3 consists of 15 residues. The CDR3 here is CASSLGRGDNSPLHF. CDR3 DNA: TGTGCCAGCAGCTTAGGGCGGGGGGATAATTCACCCCTCCACTTT. Complete variable domain (other parts from reference TRBV7-6 and TRBJ1-6): GAGVSQSPRYKVTKRGQDVALRCDPISGHVSLYWYRQALGQGPEFLTYFNYEAQQDKSGLPNDRFSAERPEGSISTLTIQRTEQRDSAMYRCASSLGRGDNSPLHFGNGTRLTVT.

The V and J genes are TRBV28 and TRBJ2-7; possibly TRBD1 for D (6 bases). CDR1 and CDR2 (germline): MDHEN, SYDVKM. CDR3 length: 14 residues. V dropped 5 bases and J dropped 0 bases, with 11 bases sitting between them. The CDR3 sequence is CASSPDRFSYEQYF. The CDR3 nucleotides are TGTGCCAGCAGTCCGGACAGATTCTCCTACGAGCAGTACTTC.

The chain uses TRBV9 and TRBJ1-4; 10 bases match TRBD1. This CDR3 is built from 15 residues. The V and J ends lost 0 bases and 14 bases, in that order; junction bases with no gene match: 10. Germline assignment: CDR1 SGDLS and CDR2 YYNGEE. CDR3 bases: TGTGCCAGCAGCGTAGCTCTTTCGGGACAGGGGCCCCTGTTTTTT. This gives the protein CASSVALSGQGPLFF.

The chain is built from TRBV7-8 and TRBJ1-2; D remains unclear. V shed 5 bases and J shed 0 bases, with 4 bases lying between them. The CDR3 has 12 residues. From germline, CDR1 is SGHVS and CDR2 FQNEAQ. CDR3 DNA sequence: TGTGCCAGCAGCAACACTAACTATGGCTACACCTTC. It yields the protein CASSNTNYGYTF.